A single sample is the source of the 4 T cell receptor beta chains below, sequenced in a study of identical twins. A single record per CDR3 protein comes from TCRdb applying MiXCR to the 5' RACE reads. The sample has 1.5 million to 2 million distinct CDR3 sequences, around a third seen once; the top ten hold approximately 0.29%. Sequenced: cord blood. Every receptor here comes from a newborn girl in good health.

This CDR3 is CASLEGQAGREQYF. CDR3 DNA: TGTGCCAGCTTGGAGGGACAGGCGGGACGCGAGCAGTACTTC. The gene calls are TRBV18 and TRBJ2-4, with 8 bases fitting TRBD1. The tail of the sequence fits TRBJ2-7 better, so the J call may be wrong. The CDR3 loop spans 14 amino acids. The V gene's germline CDR1 is KGHSH and CDR2 LQKENI.

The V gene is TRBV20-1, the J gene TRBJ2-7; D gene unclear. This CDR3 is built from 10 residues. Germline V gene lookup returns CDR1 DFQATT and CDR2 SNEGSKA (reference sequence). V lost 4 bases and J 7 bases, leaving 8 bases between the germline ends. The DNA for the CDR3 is TGCAGTGCTACTAACAATGAGCAGTACTTC. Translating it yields CSATNNEQYF.

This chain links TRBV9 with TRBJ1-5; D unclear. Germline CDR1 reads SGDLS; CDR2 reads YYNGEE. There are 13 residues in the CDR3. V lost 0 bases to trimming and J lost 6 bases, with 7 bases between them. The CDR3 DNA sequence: TGTGCCAGCAGCGTAGCTTTGGGTCAGCCCCAGCATTTT. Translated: CASSVALGQPQHF. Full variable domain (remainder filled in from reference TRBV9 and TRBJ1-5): DSGVTQTPKHLITATGQRVTLRCSPRSGDLSVYWYQQSLDQGLQFLIQYYNGEERAKGNILERFSAQQFPDLHSELNLSSLELGDSALYFCASSVALGQPQHFGDGTRLSIL.

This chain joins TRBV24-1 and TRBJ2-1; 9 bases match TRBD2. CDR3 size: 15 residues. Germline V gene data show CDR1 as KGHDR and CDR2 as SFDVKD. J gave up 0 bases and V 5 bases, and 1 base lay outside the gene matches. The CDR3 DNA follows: TGTGCCACCAGTGCGCGGGGGGGCTCCTACAATGAGCAGTTCTTC. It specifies CATSARGGSYNEQFF.